A single sample gave rise to the 13 T cell receptor beta chains below, sequenced in a study of T cell clonality in common variable immunodeficiency. The assay was immunoSEQ multiplex PCR, and TCRdb's table has in-frame clones only and misses some. This set yields about 43,000 clones and no singletons; the top ten hold roughly 2.1%. The sequenced sample was peripheral blood mononuclear cells. The source of these receptors is a person aged 18 to 75 in good health.

The sample holds many counts of this clone. The DNA ends 3 residues before the CDR3 does, and the rest of the CDR3 is filled in from the germline J gene. This chain uses TRBV12-3 or TRBV12-4 with TRBJ2-1; TRBD2 matches at 9 bases. The CDR3 loop spans 15 amino acids. J was trimmed by 4 bases and V by 1 base; bases with no gene match: 2. The CDR3 bases that were read are TGTGCCAGCAGTTTAGGACTAGCGGAATACAATGAG. It yields the protein CASSLGLAEYNE. The entire CDR3 sequence reads CASSLGLAEYNEQFF.

This clone was seen ten or more times. From the germline J gene comes the end of the CDR3, since the read stops 3 residues before it. The V and J genes are TRBV7-9 and TRBJ2-2; perhaps TRBD2 as D (5 bases). In germline, CDR1 is SEHNR, CDR2 FQNEAQ (reference sequence). Trimming took 6 bases from V and 4 from J, leaving 15 bases between them. The CDR3 is 15 amino acids. CDR3: CASRPGAGGTGELFF. The covered CDR3 bases are TGTGCCAGCAGGCCCGGCGCGGGTGGCACCGGGGAG.

This clone was observed a few times. A much bigger clone sits one base away, suggesting this may be a read error. The read terminates 3 residues before the CDR3 end, so the remaining end is supplied by the germline J gene. The V call is TRBV5-1, the J call TRBJ2-1, with TRBD2 identical over 9 bases. Germline loops: CDR1 SGHRS, CDR2 YFSETQ. The CDR3 has 15 residues. The V and J ends lost 4 bases and 8 bases, in that order; junction bases with no gene match: 10. The CDR3 is CASSPFQRGVDEQFF. The CDR3 bases that were read are TGCGCCAGCAGCCCGTTCCAGCGGGGGGTGGATGAG.

As for this clone: The sequenced fragment ends 3 residues before the CDR3 boundary, so the rest is inferred from the germline J gene. The chain combines TRBV30 with TRBJ2-4; no clear D gene. The CDR3 consists of 13 residues. From germline, CDR1 is GTSNPN and CDR2 SVGIG (reference sequence). This chain's CDR3 is CAWTSPPNYGQYF. Partial CDR3 DNA: TGTGCCTGGACCTCCCCTCCTAACTATGGT.

This clone came up many times. From the germline J gene comes the end of the CDR3, since the read stops 3 residues before it. The V and J genes are TRBV19 and TRBJ2-7; TRBD1 matches 7 bases. The CDR3 has 15 amino acids. Germline CDR1 LNHDA, CDR2 SQIVND (reference sequence). Germline trimming cut 6 bases from V and 2 bases from J; bases unmatched to any gene: 10. The sequenced CDR3 bases are TGTGCCAGTAGCTCCTCCGGGACAGCCCCCTACGAG. Its protein product is CASSSSGTAPYE. The full CDR3 sequence reads CASSSSGTAPYEQYF.

In this sample, this clone turned up many times. The read stops 3 residues short of the end of the CDR3; the missing end is completed from the germline J gene. This chain uses TRBV5-4 with TRBJ1-1, with unresolved D. The CDR3 contains 15 residues. Germline V gene sequence: CDR1 SGHNT, CDR2 YYREEE (reference sequence). The covered CDR3 bases are TGTGCCAGCAGCCACACAGACCGAGATGGCGAGGGA. Its protein product is CASSHTDRDGEG. The CDR3 in full is CASSHTDRDGEGAFF.

This clone was recorded at least ten times. The sequence runs out 3 residues before the end of the CDR3; the remainder is reconstructed from the germline J gene. The chain uses TRBV2 and TRBJ2-2; 8 bases fit TRBD1. The germline gives CDR1 SNHLY, CDR2 FYNNEI. The CDR3 spans 14 residues. With V trimmed by 7 bases and J by 0 bases, 1 base remained unmatched. CDR3 sequence reads: CASMGQANTGELFF. The CDR3 bases that were read are TGTGCCAGCATGGGACAGGCGAACACCGGGGAG.

Only a few counts were recorded for this clone. The CDR3 end is not reached by the read, which stops 3 residues before it; the germline J gene fills it in. This chain joins TRBV7-7 and TRBJ1-2; D uncertain. Germline V gene sequence: CDR1 SSHAT, CDR2 FNYEAQ (reference sequence). The CDR3 length is 15 residues. The sequenced CDR3 bases are TGTGCCAGCAGCTTAGGCGAGAACCCCGTCTACGAC. Its protein product is CASSLGENPVYD. Given in full, the CDR3 is CASSLGENPVYDYTF.

For this clone: The CDR3 end lies 3 residues beyond the end of the read and is filled in from the germline J gene. The gene calls are TRBV30 and TRBJ1-2, with D perhaps matching TRBD1 (5 bases). From germline, CDR1 is GTSNPN and CDR2 SVGIG (reference sequence). The CDR3 is 16 amino acids. CDR3 bases read: TGTGCCTGGAGTTGGGGGACTAGCGGGTTCACAGATACC. It codes for CAWSWGTSGFTDT. The CDR3 as a whole reads CAWSWGTSGFTDTYTF.

This clone was seen repeatedly, ten times or more. The read halts 3 residues ahead of the CDR3 end, with the missing end drawn from the germline J gene. The rearrangement links TRBV7-2 to TRBJ1-2; 7 nucleotides agree with TRBD1. Per germline, CDR1 SGHTA and CDR2 FQGNSA. The length of the CDR3 is 14 residues. V lost 5 bases and J lost 5; bases outside the gene matches: 8. CDR3 DNA (partial): TGTGCCAGCAGCCGAACGACAGGGCTGTATGGC. It encodes CASSRTTGLYG. The whole CDR3 is CASSRTTGLYGYTF. Variable domain in full (rest from reference TRBV7-2 and TRBJ1-2): GAGVSQSPSNKVTEKGKDVELRCDPISGHTALYWYRQSLGQGLEFLIYFQGNSAPDKSGLPSDRFSAERTGGSVSTLTIQRTQQEDSAVYLCASSRTTGLYGYTFGSGTRLTVV.

This clone was observed at least ten times. The read ends 3 residues shy of where the CDR3 ends; the end is completed using the germline J gene. The V gene is TRBV30, the J gene TRBJ1-4; possibly TRBD1 for D (5 bases). Germline CDR1 is GTSNPN and CDR2 is SVGIG (reference sequence). The CDR3 length is 12 residues. V gave up 0 bases and J gave up 6 bases, with 5 bases separating them. This CDR3 is CAWSVGDEKLFF. The part of the CDR3 DNA that was read is TGTGCCTGGAGTGTAGGGGATGAAAAA.

Ten or more counts support this clone. The CDR3 bases that were read are TGTGCCAGCAGCGCGGGACTACCCAGGGGGGCCAACGTC. This codes for CASSAGLPRGANV. The full CDR3 reads CASSAGLPRGANVLTF. This chain links TRBV7-3 with TRBJ2-6; 7 positions match TRBD2. The read terminates 3 residues ahead of where the CDR3 ends, so the germline J gene completes it. This CDR3 has 16 amino acids. The V gene's germline CDR1 is SGHTA and CDR2 FQGTGA. The V segment lost 5 bases and the J segment 4 bases; nucleotides outside the gene matches: 8.

This clone was recorded at least ten times. Coverage ceases 3 residues before the CDR3 finishes, and the germline J gene fills in the end. The chain couples TRBV7-2 to TRBJ2-4, with 8 positions matching TRBD1. From germline, CDR1 is SGHTA and CDR2 FQGNSA. The CDR3 totals 12 residues. The CDR3 is CASSSPGGRQYF. The sequenced part of the CDR3 DNA is TGTGCCAGCAGCTCCCCAGGGGGCCGT. Full variable domain (remainder filled in from reference TRBV7-2 and TRBJ2-4): GAGVSQSPSNKVTEKGKDVELRCDPISGHTALYWYRQSLGQGLEFLIYFQGNSAPDKSGLPSDRFSAERTGGSVSTLTIQRTQQEDSAVYLCASSSPGGRQYFGAGTRLSVL.